These T cell receptor beta chains were read from a single sample in a study of beta chain features in type 1 diabetes. Profiling relied on immunoSEQ multiplex PCR, and the TCRdb table lists in-frame clones only, not all of them. The sample shows about 700,000 clones, roughly an eighth of them seen only once. The sequenced sample was naive CD4+ T cells from blood. The receptors were sampled from a man between 18 and 35 years old with type 1 diabetes. Both conserved end residues are part of each CDR3. Each record gives: clone size, J gene, D gene, V gene, CDR3 DNA, CDR3 protein. The D gene is left open where the match is weak. Size is stated for part of the rows, as once, few or many counts, or as a class when the clone is expanded.

.,TRBJ2-7,.,TRBV18,TGTGCCAGCTCACCGCCGACAAAAGCCTACGAGCAGTACTTC,CASSPPTKAYEQYF
few,TRBJ2-1,TRBD2,TRBV2,TGTGCCAGCAGTTCTAGGACTAGCGGGGGCCTGGAGTTCTTC,CASSSRTSGGLEFF
.,TRBJ2-6,.,TRBV7-8,TGTGCCAGCAGCTTGGCGGGGACAGAAATCTCCTCTGGGGCCAACGTCCTGACTTTC,CASSLAGTEISSGANVLTF
.,TRBJ1-5,.,TRBV4-2,TGTGCCAGCAGCCAAGATATAGGGACATATAGCAATCAGCCCCAGCATTTT,CASSQDIGTYSNQPQHF
.,TRBJ2-4,.,TRBV30,TGTGCCTGGAGTACAGGGGGGGCGGACATTCAGTACTTC,CAWSTGGADIQYF
.,TRBJ2-7,.,TRBV6-5,TGTGCCAGCAGTTACATGGACGGCTACGAGCAGTACTTC,CASSYMDGYEQYF
.,TRBJ2-3,.,TRBV19,TGTGCCAGTAGTGAGACAGTAAGCACAGATACGCAGTATTTT,CASSETVSTDTQYF
.,TRBJ1-4,.,TRBV25-1,TGTGCCAGCAGTCCCAGGTCGGACAGCGTCAATGAAAAACTGTTTTTT,CASSPRSDSVNEKLFF
few,TRBJ1-1,.,TRBV14,TGTGCCAGCAGCGTAGGTTCAGGGTTAAGGACTGAAGCTTTCTTT,CASSVGSGLRTEAFF
few,TRBJ1-3,.,TRBV15,TGTGCCACCAGCAGAGGAGGCTCTGGAAACACCATATATTTT,CATSRGGSGNTIYF
few,TRBJ2-5,.,TRBV4-1,TGCGCCAGCAGCCAAGGACACCCGGGGGAGCACCAAGAGACCCAGTACTTC,CASSQGHPGEHQETQYF
few,TRBJ2-3,.,TRBV27,TGTGCCAGCAGTTTATGGGGGGTCACAGATACGCAGTATTTT,CASSLWGVTDTQYF
.,TRBJ1-1,.,TRBV27,TGTGCCAGCAGCCAGGGGCTGAGGACTGAAGCTTTCTTT,CASSQGLRTEAFF
few,TRBJ1-1,.,TRBV7-8,TGTGCCAGCAGACGTGCAGTGGGTACTGAAGCTTTCTTT,CASRRAVGTEAFF
.,TRBJ2-7,.,TRBV11-3,TGTGCCAGCAGACCTCAGGGAAATAGCGAGCAGTACTTC,CASRPQGNSEQYF
few,TRBJ2-2,.,TRBV30,TGTGCCTGGATGGTCACCGGGGAGCTGTTTTTT,CAWMVTGELFF
.,TRBJ1-6,.,TRBV5-8,TGTGCCAGCAGCCCCCAAATACTTTTCGGGGCTGGGGGATCACCCCTCCACTTT,CASSPQILFGAGGSPLHF
.,TRBJ1-5,TRBD1,TRBV5-4,TGTGCCAGCAGCCAGGGGGGAACAGGGGAGCGGCCCCAGCATTTT,CASSQGGTGERPQHF
few,TRBJ2-6,.,TRBV6-1,TGTGCCAGCAGTGACTCTGGGGCCAACGTCCTGACTTTC,CASSDSGANVLTF
.,TRBJ2-1,.,TRBV7-9,TGTGCCAGCAGCTTAGCGGAGGGGGCTGTTGAGTTCTTC,CASSLAEGAVEFF
.,TRBJ2-5,.,TRBV18,TGTGCCAGCTCAACCGGGAGTCAAGAGACCCAGTACTTC,CASSTGSQETQYF
few,TRBJ1-3,.,TRBV18,TGTGCCAGCTCACCTTGGGCAGGGGACGGAAACACCATATATTTT,CASSPWAGDGNTIYF
.,TRBJ1-5,.,TRBV29-1,TGCAGCGTTGGGTGGACAGTGGATAGCAATCAGCCCCAGCATTTT,CSVGWTVDSNQPQHF
.,TRBJ2-1,.,TRBV19,TGTGCCAGTAACCCGGGGGGCAGGACTAATGAGCAGTTCTTC,CASNPGGRTNEQFF
.,TRBJ2-6,.,TRBV5-1,TGCGCCAGCAGCTCAAGCTCTGGGGCCAACGTCCTGACTTTC,CASSSSSGANVLTF
.,TRBJ2-5,.,TRBV5-4,TGTGCCAGCAGCTTGGGACCGTCATCTACCAGAGAGACCCAGTACTTC,CASSLGPSSTRETQYF
few,TRBJ1-2,TRBD1,TRBV19,TGTGCCAGTAGTATAGCCCGGGACAGCTCTAACTATGGCTACACCTTC,CASSIARDSSNYGYTF
.,TRBJ2-3,.,TRBV4-1,TGCGCCAGCAGCCAAGATCCTGAATCGGTTACGCAGTATTTT,CASSQDPESVTQYF
few,TRBJ2-1,.,TRBV25-1,TGTGCCAGCAGCCGAGAGGGATACTACAATGAGCAGTTCTTC,CASSREGYYNEQFF
.,TRBJ2-5,TRBD1,TRBV27,TGTGCCACCGCAGGGACAGGGCAAGGAGAGACCCAGTACTTC,CATAGTGQGETQYF
.,TRBJ1-2,.,TRBV6-4,TGTGCCAGCAGTGATCAACTTGCTGGTGGCTACACCTTC,CASSDQLAGGYTF
.,TRBJ1-2,.,TRBV30,TGTGCCTGGAGTGAGGGACTCTATGGCTACACCTTC,CAWSEGLYGYTF
few,TRBJ2-1,.,TRBV18,TGTGCCAGCTCACCAGCGGGCGTCTCCTACAATGAGCAGTTCTTC,CASSPAGVSYNEQFF
few,TRBJ2-3,TRBD2,TRBV7-9,TGTGCCAGCAGCTCCCTAGCGGGCACAGATACGCAGTATTTT,CASSSLAGTDTQYF
.,TRBJ2-3,.,TRBV7-9,TGTGCCAGCAGCTTAGTCAGGGATGGGACAGATACGCAGTATTTT,CASSLVRDGTDTQYF
.,TRBJ2-2,TRBD1,TRBV19,TGTGCCAGTAGTCCCGGACAGGGGGCTTGGGAGCTGTTTTTT,CASSPGQGAWELFF
.,TRBJ1-1,.,TRBV5-1,TGCGCCAGCAGCTTCAGGGGTAACACTGAAGCTTTCTTT,CASSFRGNTEAFF
few,TRBJ2-7,TRBD1,TRBV25-1,TGTGCCAGCAGTGGACAGGGCCTTATCTACGAGCAGTACTTC,CASSGQGLIYEQYF
.,TRBJ2-7,.,TRBV21-1,TGTGCCAGCAGCAAAGCGGGGGAATTATCCTACGAGCAGTACTTC,CASSKAGELSYEQYF
.,TRBJ2-7,TRBD1,TRBV29-1,TGCAGCGTAAAAGGACAGGGGGCGAACGAGCAGTACTTC,CSVKGQGANEQYF
.,TRBJ1-4,.,TRBV29-1,TGCAGCGGCGGAGGTGGTCTCAATGAAAAACTGTTTTTT,CSGGGGLNEKLFF
.,TRBJ1-4,.,TRBV9,TGTGCCAGCAGCGTAGGAGCGGGGGATCTTGAAAAACTGTTTTTT,CASSVGAGDLEKLFF
.,TRBJ2-2,TRBD1,TRBV11-3,TGTGCCAGCAGCTTGGACAGGCCACCCGGGGAGCTGTTTTTT,CASSLDRPPGELFF
few,TRBJ1-1,TRBD1,TRBV9,TGTGCCAGCACCGTGGGGACAGGGGACACTGAAGCTTTCTTT,CASTVGTGDTEAFF
few,TRBJ2-4,.,TRBV7-2,TGTGCCAGCAGCTCGGCCGGAACCAAAAACATTCAGTACTTC,CASSSAGTKNIQYF
few,TRBJ2-2,.,TRBV2,TGTGCCAGCATACAGGACACCTCCACCGGGGAGCTGTTTTTT,CASIQDTSTGELFF
few,TRBJ2-1,.,TRBV4-2,TGTGCCAGCAGCCACCCCCAGAGAAGCAATGAGCAGTTCTTC,CASSHPQRSNEQFF
few,TRBJ2-1,TRBD1,TRBV7-2,TGTGCCAGCAGCTTACAGGGGGCGACCTACAATGAGCAGTTCTTC,CASSLQGATYNEQFF
few,TRBJ2-7,.,TRBV5-4,TGTGCCAGCAGCTTGCAGGTGACGGTGGGCGAGCAGTACTTC,CASSLQVTVGEQYF
few,TRBJ1-4,.,TRBV25-1,TGTGCCAGCAGTACCCCCTCCGGGACGTATCAAATCCTGGTTTTT,CASSTPSGTYQILVF